This entry describes one T cell receptor (beta chain). What it binds is unknown. The CDR3 spans 15 residues. The V gene's germline CDR1 is DFQATT and CDR2 SNEGSKA (reference sequence). After removal of 3 bases from V and 2 bases from J, the junction contained 8 bases not matched to a gene. TCRdb reanalysed the 5' RACE reads using MiXCR and keeps one entry per CDR3 protein. The sample carries more than 400,000 distinct CDR3 sequences, roughly 15% recorded once. This record belongs to a study of identical twins. General study points: Out-of-frame alpha sequences common to twins were enriched for low generation probability. Beta out-of-frame sequences displayed a weaker excess of sharing between twins.

Another study also made use of these data, one on yellow fever vaccine responses in identical twins.

The sequenced sample was CD4+ T cells sorted from blood. This clonotype was obtained from a woman under 30 in good health. The chain joins TRBV20-1 to TRBJ2-5, with TRBD1 matching over 8 bases. CDR3 loop: CSARGDRGGQETQYF. The CDR3 nucleotides are TGCAGTGCTAGGGGAGACAGGGGCGGACAAGAGACCCAGTACTTC.